This TCR beta chain was sequenced during a study of T cell repertoires in cytomegalovirus infection. Across the study: Through public TCR beta signatures, both CMV infection and matching HLA type were indicated.

TCRdb redid the calling of the reads with MiXCR, one entry per CDR3 protein. The data contain about 210,000 distinct CDR3 sequences, about 5.9% of them singletons. This clonotype was seen many times. Germline V gene sequence: CDR1 SEHNR, CDR2 FQNEAQ (reference sequence). This CDR3 has 14 residues. Trimming took off 1 base at V and 5 bases at J, with 9 bases between the two ends. The sample was PBMCs. The TCR originated in a human donor in good health (CMV status not recorded). Some clones in this sample may be carry-over from other donors' samples. The genes are TRBV7-9 and TRBJ2-1; no clear D gene. CDR3 DNA: TGTGCCAGCAGCTTAGTTGTAGGGAACAATGAGCAGTTCTTC. It codes for CASSLVVGNNEQFF. Using reference TRBV7-9 and TRBJ2-1 for the parts outside the CDR3, the full variable domain is DTGVSQNPRHKITKRGQNVTFRCDPISEHNRLYWYRQTLGQGPEFLTYFQNEAQLEKSRLLSDRFSAERPKGSFSTLEIQRTEQGDSAMYLCASSLVVGNNEQFFGPGTRLTVL.